The 32 T cell receptor beta chains below all came from one sample that was sequenced in a study of CD8+CD57+ T cells in acquired aplastic anemia. Profiling of TCR beta VDJ combinations and CDR3 sequences used genomic DNA as template. TCRdb reprocessed the reads via MiXCR and lists one record per CDR3 protein. This table holds 180,000 or so distinct CDR3 sequences, approximately 52% found once. Sequencing involved patients with CD8+CD57+ cell expansion previously shown by flow cytometry. Sequenced sample: sorted CD4+, CD8+, or CD8+CD57+ T cells (not recorded which) from PBMCs. The origin of the receptors is a human donor with aplastic anemia.

The V and J genes are TRBV20-1 and TRBJ1-1, with D uncertain. Trimming shortened V by 3 bases and J by 0 bases, and 14 bases separated the two germline ends. In germline, CDR1 is DFQATT, CDR2 SNEGSKA (reference sequence). The CDR3 totals 15 residues. Written as DNA, the CDR3 is TGCAGTGCTAGGGGCCAGCGGCAGCTGAACACTGAAGCTTTCTTT. Protein: CSARGQRQLNTEAFF.

V and J are TRBV10-3 and TRBJ2-1, with a tentative D call TRBD2 (7 bases). Germline V gene sequence: CDR1 ENHRY, CDR2 SYGVKD. This CDR3 is 14 amino acids long. V was trimmed by 0 bases and J by 8 bases, leaving 11 bases between them. CDR3 sequence: CAISESGGPHEQFF. The CDR3 DNA sequence: TGTGCCATCAGTGAGTCGGGGGGGCCACATGAGCAGTTCTTC.

The chain employs TRBV19 and TRBJ1-1; 8 nucleotides match TRBD1. Germline CDR1 LNHDA, CDR2 SQIVND (reference sequence). Unmatched junction bases numbered 5, after V lost 6 bases and J lost 5 bases. The CDR3 length is 13 residues. The CDR3 spells CASSGQGVTEAFF. CDR3 nucleotides: TGTGCCAGTAGCGGACAGGGTGTGACTGAAGCTTTCTTT.

This clonotype was seen many times. This chain connects TRBV2 to TRBJ1-4; 11 positions match TRBD1. Germline CDR1 is SNHLY and CDR2 is FYNNEI. V shed 7 bases and J 7 bases; nucleotides not matched to a gene: 8. This CDR3 is built from 15 residues. CDR3 protein: CASILDRGPAEKLFF. The CDR3 region has the DNA TGTGCCAGCATCCTGGACAGGGGGCCTGCTGAAAAACTGTTTTTT.

The V and J genes are TRBV30 and TRBJ1-4; D is uncertain. CDR1 and CDR2 from the germline V gene are GTSNPN and SVGIG (reference sequence). The CDR3 contains 14 residues. V was trimmed by 2 bases and J by 2 bases, leaving 9 bases between them. CDR3 DNA sequence: TGTGCCTGGAGTACAAGGAGGACTAATGAAAAACTGTTTTTT. This translates into CAWSTRRTNEKLFF.

This clonotype appeared many times. The chain recombines TRBV5-1 with TRBJ2-2; the D is unclear. Trimming shortened V by 5 bases and J by 5 bases, and 13 bases separated the two germline ends. The CDR3 consists of 14 residues. Germline loops: CDR1 SGHRS, CDR2 YFSETQ. CDR3 protein: CASSDWTRTGELFF. For the CDR3, the DNA is TGCGCCAGCAGTGATTGGACCCGGACCGGGGAGCTGTTTTTT.

This clonotype has a single count. This chain links TRBV6-5 with TRBJ1-2; D gene ambiguous. Trimming took 0 bases from V and 4 from J, leaving 12 bases between them. From germline, CDR1 is MNHEY and CDR2 SVGAGI. The CDR3 has 15 residues. The CDR3 reads CASSYSGSGSYGYTF. The DNA for the CDR3 is TGTGCCAGCAGTTACTCGGGGAGTGGTTCCTATGGCTACACCTTC.

This clonotype was counted only a few times. The CDR3 DNA sequence: TGTGCCACCAGTGAGACCGGGACAGGGGCCGATGAGCAGTTCTTC. Its protein product is CATSETGTGADEQFF. The V call is TRBV24-1, the J call TRBJ2-1, with 10 bases lining up with TRBD1. Trimming cost V 4 bases and J 8 bases; bases outside gene matches: 7. The CDR3 is made up of 15 amino acids. Germline V gives CDR1 KGHDR, CDR2 SFDVKD.

This clonotype appeared once. The rearrangement joins TRBV11-2 to TRBJ2-3, with no clear D. The CDR3 has 16 residues. CDR1 SGHAT and CDR2 FQNNGV come from the germline V gene. V gave up 3 bases and J gave up 1 base, with 14 bases separating them. For the CDR3, the DNA is TGTGCCAGCAGCTTTCCCCCCCTCTTGCGCACAGATACGCAGTATTTT. Translation: CASSFPPLLRTDTQYF.

Of note for this clonotype: Possible read error: a much larger clone is one base away. The chain joins TRBV6-1 to TRBJ1-1; a possible D gene is TRBD1 (5 bases). Germline lookup yields CDR1 MNHNS and CDR2 SASEGT. The length of the CDR3 is 15 residues. Trimming took 6 bases from V and 5 from J, leaving 19 bases between them. The DNA for the CDR3 is TGTGCCAGCAGGGAGGGTGAGGGGCGCGGAACTGAAGCTTTCTTT. Translated: CASREGEGRGTEAFF.

This clonotype was found many times. DNA for the CDR3: TGTGCCAGCAGCGTAGGGCCAGGGGGCAATTCACCCCTCCACTTT. It encodes CASSVGPGGNSPLHF. This chain uses TRBV9 with TRBJ1-6, with 8 bases matching TRBD1. V was clipped by 0 bases and J by 7 bases; unmatched bases: 3. The germline gives CDR1 SGDLS, CDR2 YYNGEE. CDR3 length: 15 amino acids.

This clonotype was counted many times. The chain has TRBV2 and TRBJ2-1; 12 nucleotides line up with TRBD2. CDR3 length: 15 residues. Germline V lookup: CDR1 SNHLY, CDR2 FYNNEI. V was pared by 6 bases and J by 4 bases, with 4 bases of the junction left unmatched. The CDR3 region is CASSPGTSGYNEQFF. In nucleotides, the CDR3 is TGTGCCAGCAGCCCTGGGACTAGCGGGTACAATGAGCAGTTCTTC. The whole variable domain, filled in from reference TRBV2 and TRBJ2-1, reads EPEVTQTPSHQVTQMGQEVILRCVPISNHLYFYWYRQILGQKVEFLVSFYNNEISEKSEIFDDQFSVERPDGSNFTLKIRSTKLEDSAMYFCASSPGTSGYNEQFFGPGTRLTVL.

About this clonotype itself: One end of the junction is discordant with germline, which a read error may explain. The chain combines TRBV2 with TRBJ2-7; a possible D gene is TRBD1 (5 bases). Germline V gene sequence: CDR1 SNHLY, CDR2 FYNNEI. The CDR3 extends over 12 amino acids. CDR3 nucleotides: TGTGCCAGCAGAGCCGTTGGGGCCGAGCAGCACTTC. Translated: CASRAVGAEQHF. The complete variable domain, with remaining parts taken from reference TRBV2 and TRBJ2-7, reads EPEVTQTPSHQVTQMGQEVILRCVPISNHLYFYWYRQILGQKVEFLVSFYNNEISEKSEIFDDQFSVERPDGSNFTLKIRSTKLEDSAMYFCASRAVGAEQHFGPGTRLTVT.

The chain has TRBV20-1 and TRBJ1-1; 7 bases are shared with TRBD1. CDR3 length: 14 amino acids. CDR1 DFQATT and CDR2 SNEGSKA come from the germline V gene (reference sequence). The CDR3 nucleotides are TGCAGAGCATACAGGACAGGACCAAACACTGAAGCTTTCTTT. Translating it yields CRAYRTGPNTEAFF.

This clonotype was detected ten times or more. The chain uses TRBV19 and TRBJ1-1; 7 nucleotides agree with TRBD1. Germline V gene lookup returns CDR1 LNHDA and CDR2 SQIVND (reference sequence). CDR3 length: 14 residues. The trim removed 7 bases at V and 4 bases at J, leaving 9 bases unmatched. DNA for the CDR3: TGTGCCAGTACCGTCCAGGGGGTGAGCACTGAAGCTTTCTTT. Translation: CASTVQGVSTEAFF. The variable domain in full, with the rest retrieved from reference TRBV19 and TRBJ1-1, is DGGITQSPKYLFRKEGQNVTLSCEQNLNHDAMYWYRQDPGQGLRLIYYSQIVNDFQKGDIAEGYSVSREKKESFPLTVTSAQKNPTAFYLCASTVQGVSTEAFFGQGTRLTVV.

A word on this clonotype: This could be a read error, since a much larger clone is one nucleotide away. The chain uses TRBV2 and TRBJ1-4; no clear D gene. Germline CDR1 and CDR2: SNHLY and FYNNEI. V lost 10 bases and J lost 2, with 17 bases in between. The CDR3 sequence is 15 residues long. In DNA, the CDR3 is TGTGCCAACAGCCCTAGCGGGTCGACTAATGAAAAACTGTTTTTT. Its translation: CANSPSGSTNEKLFF.

The gene calls are TRBV2 and TRBJ1-5, with no clear D. Germline V CDR1 and CDR2: SNHLY, FYNNEI. V was pared by 10 bases and J by 1 base, with 11 bases between. The CDR3 is 13 residues long. This chain's CDR3 is CATARESNQPQHF. The DNA of the CDR3 is TGTGCCACCGCCCGGGAGAGCAATCAGCCCCAGCATTTT.

This chain joins TRBV11-2 and TRBJ1-1, with 10 bases lining up with TRBD1. There are 16 residues in the CDR3. Germline loops: CDR1 SGHAT, CDR2 FQNNGV. The V gene end was trimmed by 5 bases and the J gene end by 4 bases; junction bases not matched to a gene: 10. This CDR3 is CASSRTGTGESTEAFF. CDR3 nucleotide sequence: TGTGCCAGCAGCAGAACCGGGACAGGGGAGTCCACTGAAGCTTTCTTT.

A remark on this clonotype: Compared with germline, one end of the junction differs, possibly owing to a read error. J is TRBJ2-7 and V is TRBV2; D might be TRBD2 (5 bases). The CDR3 runs to 13 residues. CDR1 and CDR2 from the germline V gene are SNHLY and FYNNEI. As DNA, the CDR3 is TGTGCCAGCCGTGACCATCTTGAGGGCGAGCAGTACTTC. It translates to CASRDHLEGEQYF.

The genes are TRBV19 and TRBJ1-2; D is unresolved. This CDR3 spans 11 amino acids. V was trimmed by 3 bases and J by 7 bases, leaving 6 bases between them. Germline loops: CDR1 LNHDA, CDR2 SQIVND (reference sequence). The CDR3 nucleotides read TGTGCCAGTAGTATCTTTCGTGGCTACACCTTC. It encodes CASSIFRGYTF.

This clonotype was counted at least ten times. Germline is not matched at one junction end, which may reflect a read error. The gene calls are TRBV7-9 and TRBJ2-4; D is uncertain. The CDR3 runs 15 residues. Germline V gene data show CDR1 as SEHNR and CDR2 as FQNEAQ (reference sequence). The CDR3 is CASSIYDTGKDIQYF. The CDR3 nucleotides read TGTGCCAGCAGCATTTACGACACTGGCAAAGACATTCAGTACTTC.

V gene TRBV6-6 combines with J gene TRBJ1-1; unclear D gene. CDR1 and CDR2 from the germline V gene are MNHNY and SVGAGI (reference sequence). With 7 bases removed from V and 1 base from J, the gap between germline ends came to 16 bases. The CDR3 is made up of 15 amino acids. CDR3: CASTTHEDWNTEAFF. The CDR3 nucleotides are TGTGCCAGCACCACACACGAGGACTGGAACACTGAAGCTTTCTTT.

In regard to this clonotype: The junction departs from the called germline gene at one end, perhaps through a read error. This sequence joins TRBV2 and TRBJ1-2; tentatively, D is TRBD1 (6 bases). This CDR3 has 16 amino acids. CDR1 is SNHLY and CDR2 is FYNNEI in the germline V gene. The CDR3 DNA follows: TGTGCCGGCAGTGACCCGGGGGACACGGGGCCGGATGGCTACACCTTC. It specifies CAGSDPGDTGPDGYTF.

The chain employs TRBV24-1 and TRBJ2-7, with TRBD1 matching 12 bases. V shed 4 bases and J 2 bases; nucleotides not matched to a gene: 2. Germline V lookup: CDR1 KGHDR, CDR2 SFDVKD. The CDR3 runs 15 residues. The chain's CDR3 is CATSDRDRGPYEQYF. The CDR3 coding sequence is TGTGCCACCAGTGACAGGGACAGGGGGCCCTACGAGCAGTACTTC.

In the case of this clonotype: With a much larger clone just one base away, this may be a read error. The rearrangement joins TRBV12-3 or TRBV12-4 to TRBJ1-1; D perhaps matches TRBD1 (6 bases). CDR3 size: 14 residues. CDR3 coding DNA: TGTGCCAACAGTTGGGAGGGGGGAAACACTGAAGCTTTCTTT. Its translation is CANSWEGGNTEAFF.

The table lists this clonotype with many counts. The chain links TRBV20-1 to TRBJ2-7, with D possibly matching TRBD1 (5 bases). Trimming pared 7 bases from V and 0 bases from J, leaving 19 bases between. CDR3 size: 15 residues. CDR1 DFQATT and CDR2 SNEGSKA come from the germline V gene (reference sequence). CDR3 bases: TGCAGTGGCACGTCCCCCGCAGGGCCCTCCTACGAGCAGTACTTC. As protein: CSGTSPAGPSYEQYF.

The V call is TRBV10-2, the J call TRBJ1-5; the D gene is possibly TRBD1 (6 bases). V shed 6 bases and J shed 0 bases, with 9 bases lying between them. This CDR3 contains 14 residues. Germline CDR1 WSHSY, CDR2 SAAADI. CDR3 sequence reads: CASRGGNSNQPQHF. The DNA of the CDR3 is TGCGCCAGCAGAGGGGGAAATAGCAATCAGCCCCAGCATTTT.

This clonotype was seen repeatedly, ten times or more. V and J are TRBV7-8 and TRBJ1-2, with a possible D match to TRBD1 (5 bases). Trimming left V 1 base short and J 3 bases short, with 12 bases between. The CDR3 covers 15 residues. Germline assignment: CDR1 SGHVS and CDR2 FQNEAQ. CDR3 bases: TGTGCCAGCAGCTTAGGAGGGGTTCGTGACTATGGCTACACCTTC. Translation: CASSLGGVRDYGYTF.

This clonotype was seen at least ten times. V is TRBV5-6 and J is TRBJ2-1, with D possibly matching TRBD2 (5 bases). This CDR3 region has 14 residues. Trimming removed 2 bases at V and 0 bases at J, with 6 bases between. The V gene's germline CDR1 is SGHDT and CDR2 YYEEEE. DNA for the CDR3: TGTGCCAGCAGCTTCGGGAACTCCTACAATGAGCAGTTCTTC. It translates to CASSFGNSYNEQFF. The whole variable domain, filled in from reference TRBV5-6 and TRBJ2-1, reads DAGVTQSPTHLIKTRGQQVTLRCSPKSGHDTVSWYQQALGQGPQFIFQYYEEEERQRGNFPDRFSGHQFPNYSSELNVNALLLGDSALYLCASSFGNSYNEQFFGPGTRLTVL.

A few counts support this clonotype. J is TRBJ2-7 and V is TRBV7-2; 9 bases fit TRBD1. J lost 6 bases, V lost 0 bases, and 3 bases had no gene match. Germline values: CDR1 SGHTA, CDR2 FQGNSA. This CDR3 comprises 14 residues. The CDR3 loop reads CASSLAGTGFEQYF. Here the CDR3 DNA reads TGTGCCAGCAGCTTAGCAGGGACAGGGTTCGAGCAGTACTTC.

In this sample, this clonotype turned up many times. The chain has TRBV5-1 and TRBJ2-1; 10 nucleotides agree with TRBD1. The ends lost 4 bases at V and 8 bases at J; junction bases unmatched: 9. Looked up from germline, CDR1 is SGHRS and CDR2 is YFSETQ. This CDR3 comprises 15 residues. CDR3 DNA: TGCGCCAGCAGCCCCGGACAGGGGGTGTACGATGAGCAGTTCTTC. This codes for CASSPGQGVYDEQFF.

The chain has TRBV3-1 and TRBJ2-1; D gene ambiguous. From germline, CDR1 is LGHDT and CDR2 YNNKEL (reference sequence). The CDR3 is made up of 13 amino acids. V lost 3 bases, J lost 5 bases, and 8 bases lay in between. As DNA, the CDR3 is TGTGCCAGCAGCCAGGGGTGGGACAATGAGCAGTTCTTC. This codes for CASSQGWDNEQFF.